The 10 T cell receptor beta chains given below trace back to one sample, sequenced in a study of blood T cell repertoires in COVID-19. Produced via immunoSEQ multiplex PCR; TCRdb's table is partial and in-frame only. This sample has under 450,000 clones; roughly 87% occur once, and the top ten carry 2.5% to 3.5%. The specimen sequenced was PBMCs or T cells enriched from blood (not recorded which). These receptors were collected from a woman in her twenties or thirties who had recovered from COVID-19.

This clone turned up a few times. V and J are TRBV7-2 and TRBJ1-2, with D hard to call. V lost 4 bases, J lost 8 bases, and 17 bases lay in between. The germline CDR1 and CDR2 sequences are SGHTA and FQGNSA. The CDR3 sequence is 14 residues long. CDR3 region: CASSYPGGVRGYTF. The CDR3 DNA is TGTGCCAGCAGCTATCCGGGAGGAGTCCGGGGCTACACCTTC.

The chain recombines TRBV19 with TRBJ1-2, with D maybe TRBD1 (6 bases). Germline V gene data show CDR1 as LNHDA and CDR2 as SQIVND (reference sequence). The CDR3 extends over 15 amino acids. The V end was cut by 4 bases, the J end by 3 bases, with 15 bases between. The CDR3 loop is CASSTYREIDYGYTF. In DNA, the CDR3 is TGTGCCAGTAGTACATACAGGGAGATTGACTATGGCTACACCTTC. Together with reference TRBV19 and TRBJ1-2, the CDR3 gives the full variable domain: DGGITQSPKYLFRKEGQNVTLSCEQNLNHDAMYWYRQDPGQGLRLIYYSQIVNDFQKGDIAEGYSVSREKKESFPLTVTSAQKNPTAFYLCASSTYREIDYGYTFGSGTRLTVV.

The CDR3 here is CASSSGLAGVNEQFF. Written as DNA, the CDR3 is TGCGCCAGCAGCTCAGGACTAGCGGGAGTAAATGAGCAGTTCTTC. The chain is built from TRBV5-1 and TRBJ2-1; 13 bases match TRBD2. The CDR3 covers 15 residues. Germline V gene lookup returns CDR1 SGHRS and CDR2 YFSETQ. V dropped 3 bases and J dropped 7; count of bases not matched to a gene: 4.

V and J are TRBV29-1 and TRBJ2-7, with D uncertain. The germline CDR1 and CDR2 sequences are SQVTM and ANQGSEA. V gave up 4 bases and J gave up 2 bases, with 9 bases separating them. The CDR3 contains 12 residues. The CDR3 protein is CSVAAGPYEQYF. The CDR3 coding sequence is TGCAGCGTTGCGGCAGGCCCCTACGAGCAGTACTTC.

The chain joins TRBV2 to TRBJ2-7, with 9 bases identical to TRBD1. CDR1 and CDR2 from the germline V gene are SNHLY and FYNNEI. Trimming cost V 6 bases and J 4 bases; bases outside gene matches: 13. This CDR3 has 16 residues. As DNA, the CDR3 is TGTGCCAGCAGAGACGGGTACAGGGGGCTCGATTACGAGCAGTACTTC. Its protein is CASRDGYRGLDYEQYF.

The chain joins TRBV4-1 to TRBJ2-1, with TRBD2 matching 9 bases. Germline CDR1 reads MGHRA; CDR2 reads YSYEKL. Losses at the gene ends were 4 bases for V and 8 bases for J; bases not matched to a gene: 12. The CDR3 length is 16 residues. The chain's CDR3 is CASSPARASGIYEQFF. For the CDR3, the DNA is TGCGCCAGCAGCCCAGCGCGGGCTAGCGGGATCTATGAGCAGTTCTTC.

The chain links TRBV5-1 to TRBJ2-5; D possibly corresponds to TRBD2 (6 bases). Germline V gene lookup returns CDR1 SGHRS and CDR2 YFSETQ. This CDR3 is 16 amino acids long. Trimming removed 0 bases from V and 2 bases from J, with 14 bases in between. The chain's CDR3 is CASSLGLVADQETQYF. The CDR3 DNA follows: TGCGCCAGCAGCTTGGGACTAGTGGCGGATCAAGAGACCCAGTACTTC.

The rearrangement joins TRBV7-9 to TRBJ1-1; D gene unclear. The length of the CDR3 is 15 residues. Germline V lookup: CDR1 SEHNR, CDR2 FQNEAQ (reference sequence). Trimming left V 0 bases short and J 5 bases short, with 13 bases between. DNA of the CDR3: TGTGCCAGCAGCTTAGCGGGTGCGGGAGGTACTGAAGCTTTCTTT. This gives the protein CASSLAGAGGTEAFF.

The V gene is TRBV6-5, the J gene TRBJ1-5, with a tentative D call TRBD1 (5 bases). Germline CDR1 MNHEY, CDR2 SVGAGI. The CDR3 contains 14 residues. Trimming took 2 bases from V and 7 from J, leaving 12 bases between them. The CDR3 region has the DNA TGTGCCAGCAGTTACAGCCCCGGGGGGCAGCCCCAGCATTTT. It translates to CASSYSPGGQPQHF.

This clone was detected only a few times. The rearrangement links TRBV14 to TRBJ2-1, with D tentatively TRBD2 (6 bases). The CDR3 runs 15 residues. V dropped 6 bases and J dropped 0 bases, with 12 bases sitting between them. Germline CDR1 and CDR2: SGHDN and FVKESK. The CDR3: CASRSRGSSYNEQFF. The CDR3 DNA follows: TGTGCCAGCAGATCGCGGGGCAGCTCCTACAATGAGCAGTTCTTC.